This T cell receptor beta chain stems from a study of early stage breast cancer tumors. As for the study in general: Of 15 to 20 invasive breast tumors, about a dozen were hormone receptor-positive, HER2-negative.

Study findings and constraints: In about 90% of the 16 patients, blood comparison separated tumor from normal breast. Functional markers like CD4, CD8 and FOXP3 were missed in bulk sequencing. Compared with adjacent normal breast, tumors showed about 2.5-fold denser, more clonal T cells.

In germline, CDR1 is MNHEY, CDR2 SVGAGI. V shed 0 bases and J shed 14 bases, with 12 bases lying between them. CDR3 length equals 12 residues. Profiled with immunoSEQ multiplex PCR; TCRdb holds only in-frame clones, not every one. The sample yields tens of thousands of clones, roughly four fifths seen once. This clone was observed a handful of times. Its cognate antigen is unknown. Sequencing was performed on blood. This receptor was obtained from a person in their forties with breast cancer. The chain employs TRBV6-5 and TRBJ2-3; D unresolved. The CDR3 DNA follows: TGTGCCAGCAGTTACTCGAGTAGGGAAGGGTATTTT. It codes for CASSYSSREGYF.